The 16 T cell receptor beta chains below were found in one sample sequenced in a study of blood T cell repertoires in COVID-19. The table came from immunoSEQ multiplex PCR; TCRdb's copy has only in-frame clones and leaves some out. The table records about 670,000 clones, about nine tenths of them present only once. The sample was peripheral blood. Receptors originate from a woman younger than 35 with acute or convalescent COVID-19.

The CDR3 DNA reads as TGTGCCAGCAGTACTAGCGGGGGAGGGGAGCAGTACTTC. This sequence encodes CASSTSGGGEQYF. V usage is TRBV7-2 and J usage is TRBJ2-7; 11 bases fit TRBD2. Germline V gene lookup returns CDR1 SGHTA and CDR2 FQGNSA. CDR3 length equals 13 residues. With 6 bases clipped from V and 7 bases from J, the junction kept 5 bases outside the gene matches. The complete variable domain, with remaining parts taken from reference TRBV7-2 and TRBJ2-7, reads GAGVSQSPSNKVTEKGKDVELRCDPISGHTALYWYRQSLGQGLEFLIYFQGNSAPDKSGLPSDRFSAERTGGSVSTLTIQRTQQEDSAVYLCASSTSGGGEQYFGPGTRLTVT.

The rearrangement links TRBV19 to TRBJ1-4, with D possibly being TRBD1 (6 bases). Trimming stripped 3 bases from V and 15 bases from J, with 23 bases between. Germline V gene sequence: CDR1 LNHDA, CDR2 SQIVND (reference sequence). This CDR3 is built from 15 residues. The CDR3 loop reads CASSMEPTGNRVVFF. For the CDR3, the DNA is TGTGCCAGTAGTATGGAGCCTACCGGGAACAGGGTCGTGTTTTTT.

The rearrangement uses TRBV18 and TRBJ2-3; TRBD2 matches at 7 bases. The germline CDR1 and CDR2 sequences are KGHSH and LQKENI. This CDR3 has 14 residues. V shed 3 bases and J 2 bases; nucleotides not matched to a gene: 2. For the CDR3, the DNA is TGTGCCAGCTCACCGAGCGGGGCCACAGATACGCAGTATTTT. It specifies CASSPSGATDTQYF.

The chain combines TRBV7-9 with TRBJ1-1; D perhaps matches TRBD1 (6 bases). The ends were cut back, 5 bases at V and 5 bases at J, with 15 bases in the middle. The CDR3 length is 14 residues. Germline V gene sequence: CDR1 SEHNR, CDR2 FQNEAQ (reference sequence). CDR3 in DNA: TGTGCCAGCAGCAAACAGGGTCGAGCTACTGAAGCTTTCTTT. Its translation: CASSKQGRATEAFF.

The CDR3 loop is CASSLVPDSSSYGYTF. CDR3 DNA: TGTGCCAGCAGCTTGGTCCCGGACAGCAGCTCCTATGGCTACACCTTC. This chain links TRBV7-2 with TRBJ1-2; weak D call: TRBD1 (6 bases). The V and J ends lost 3 bases and 4 bases respectively, with 18 bases between them. Germline CDR1 is SGHTA and CDR2 is FQGNSA. The CDR3 is 16 residues long.

The V call is TRBV18, the J call TRBJ2-1; 9 bases agree with TRBD2. Trimming cost V 4 bases and J 3 bases; bases outside gene matches: 7. There are 16 residues in the CDR3. Germline lookup yields CDR1 KGHSH and CDR2 LQKENI. CDR3 nucleotides: TGTGCCAGCTCACGCTCCGGGACTAGCAACTACAATGAGCAGTTCTTC. Translated: CASSRSGTSNYNEQFF.

This chain joins TRBV7-6 and TRBJ2-7, with D unresolved. The CDR3 is made up of 12 amino acids. Deletions cut 2 bases from V and 4 bases from J, with 6 bases between. The germline CDR1 and CDR2 sequences are SGHVS and FNYEAQ. For the CDR3, the DNA is TGTGCCAGCAGCTTACTTACTTACGAGCAGTACTTC. The encoded protein is CASSLLTYEQYF.

The gene calls are TRBV5-1 and TRBJ2-1; D not resolved. V dropped 1 base and J dropped 1 base, with 15 bases sitting between them. The germline CDR1 and CDR2 sequences are SGHRS and YFSETQ. The CDR3 has 17 residues. The CDR3 DNA reads as TGCGCCAGCAGCTTGCCGTACGGGTACTCTTCCTACAATGAGCAGTTCTTC. Protein: CASSLPYGYSSYNEQFF.

The chain is built from TRBV30 and TRBJ1-5; possible D gene TRBD1, 5 bases. The CDR3 totals 13 residues. V was shortened by 0 bases and J by 9 bases, with 12 bases between the two germline ends. Germline V lookup: CDR1 GTSNPN, CDR2 SVGIG (reference sequence). CDR3 nucleotides: TGTGCCTGGAGTGTAAAGGGGCCAGGGCCCCAGCATTTT. Translated: CAWSVKGPGPQHF.

The V call is TRBV28, the J call TRBJ2-3; D gene unclear. The CDR3 loop spans 12 amino acids. V lost 2 bases and J 3 bases, leaving 3 bases between the germline ends. In germline, CDR1 is MDHEN, CDR2 SYDVKM. This chain's CDR3 is CASSLITDTQYF. CDR3 nucleotide sequence: TGTGCCAGCAGTTTAATAACAGATACGCAGTATTTT.

The CDR3 protein is CASGRQGWETQYF. CDR3 coding DNA: TGTGCCAGCGGAAGACAGGGTTGGGAGACCCAGTACTTC. V usage is TRBV27 and J usage is TRBJ2-5; TRBD1 matches at 7 bases. This CDR3 is 13 amino acids long. The J segment lost 5 bases and the V segment lost 8 bases, leaving 8 bases of the junction unmatched. The germline V gene has CDR1 MNHEY and CDR2 SMNVEV (reference sequence).

This clone occurred a few times. This chain links TRBV6-4 with TRBJ2-2; 10 bases are shared with TRBD1. This CDR3 has 15 residues. Trimming took 5 bases from V and 4 from J; bases not matched to a gene: 4. Germline-derived CDR1 and CDR2 are MRHNA and SNTAGT. This CDR3 reads CASSPGQGVTGELFF. The CDR3 nucleotides are TGTGCCAGCAGTCCCGGACAGGGGGTCACCGGGGAGCTGTTTTTT.

This clone was observed once. The J gene is TRBJ2-7, the V gene TRBV6-2 or TRBV6-3; D is unclear. CDR3 length equals 11 residues. Trimming cost V 4 bases and J 10 bases, with 11 bases left between them. Looked up from germline, CDR1 is MNHEY and CDR2 is SVGEGT. CDR3 region: CASSWASGQYF. The CDR3 DNA is TGTGCCAGCAGTTGGGCATCTGGACAGTACTTC.

This clone was recorded once. This chain joins TRBV3-1 (or the pseudogene TRBV3-2) and TRBJ2-1; D is unresolved. The CDR3 totals 14 residues. Germline V lookup: CDR1 LGHDT, CDR2 YNNKEL (reference sequence). Trimming removed 4 bases at V and 10 bases at J, with 17 bases between. The CDR3 here is CASSPKARKTEQFF. The DNA for the CDR3 is TGTGCCAGCAGCCCCAAAGCACGGAAGACAGAGCAGTTCTTC.

The rearrangement joins TRBV4-3 to TRBJ2-7; D is perhaps TRBD2 (7 bases). This CDR3 has 16 amino acids. The germline V gene encodes CDR1 LGHNA and CDR2 YSLEER. V shed 0 bases and J shed 2 bases, with 14 bases lying between them. Written as DNA, the CDR3 is TGCGCCAGCAGCCAAGATGGCGGGGGCACACCCTACGAGCAGTACTTC. Translation gives CASSQDGGGTPYEQYF.

The chain combines TRBV6-2 or TRBV6-3 with TRBJ2-2; 9 bases fit TRBD1. Germline V gene data show CDR1 as MNHEY and CDR2 as SVGEGT. The CDR3 consists of 17 residues. Trimming took 5 bases from V and 10 from J; bases not matched to a gene: 17. CDR3 in DNA: TGTGCCAGCAGTAACCGGACAGGGGATACGGGGTCAAAGGAGCTGTTTTTT. Translated, it gives CASSNRTGDTGSKELFF.